This paragraph reports one TCR beta chain. The data are from a study of blood T cell repertoires in COVID-19. Only in-frame clones appear in the TCRdb table, and some are missing; sequencing was by immunoSEQ multiplex PCR. The sample lists 400,000 to 450,000 clones, more than 70% occurring once. This CDR3 contains 15 residues. V shed 3 bases and J shed 3 bases, with 15 bases lying between them. From germline, CDR1 is MGHDK and CDR2 SYGVNS. The rearrangement uses TRBV25-1 and TRBJ2-7; D is unresolved. The sequence was collected from a woman between 45 and 60 years old with COVID-19, enrolled during active disease. Sequenced: peripheral blood. Here the CDR3 DNA reads TGTGCCAGCAGTGAGGGTAGCCCTCAGAACTACGAGCAGTACTTC. Amino acids: CASSEGSPQNYEQYF.